Each of the 30 T cell receptor beta chains below was sequenced from the same sample in a study of blood T cell repertoires in COVID-19 (dated by TCRdb to between 2020 and 2021). Library prep was done by the immunoSEQ multiplex PCR assay. What TCRdb holds here is the immuneACCESS table cut down to in-frame rearrangements. Part of the clones is not present; checked against another copy, under half of the missing clones reflect an unresolved V gene, and the others are unexplained. The table for this sample lists some 240,000 clones; 85% of them were counted only once. Over 2% of the sample is in the top ten clones. The specimen was peripheral blood. These receptors were taken from a woman aged 70-85 years with COVID-19, enrolled during active disease.

This clone showed up just once. The chain couples TRBV6-5 to TRBJ1-2; 7 bases fit TRBD1. This CDR3 is 13 amino acids long. In germline, CDR1 is MNHEY, CDR2 SVGAGI. J was trimmed by 12 bases and V by 0 bases; bases with no gene match: 7. The CDR3 loop is CASSYSQQGRHTF. CDR3 sequence (DNA): TGTGCCAGCAGTTACTCACAACAGGGGCGGCACACCTTC.

The V call is TRBV12-3 or TRBV12-4, the J call TRBJ1-2; TRBD1 matches at 7 bases. CDR3 length: 13 residues. Losses at the gene ends were 7 bases for V and 4 bases for J; bases not matched to a gene: 6. CDR3 protein: CASKPGQPYGYTF. As DNA, the CDR3 is TGTGCCAGCAAACCGGGACAGCCCTATGGCTACACCTTC.

CDR3: CASSVPSGRPTGDTQYF. CDR3 DNA: TGTGCCAGCAGCGTTCCCAGCGGGAGACCCACGGGGGATACGCAGTATTTT. J is TRBJ2-3 and V is TRBV9, with 8 bases lining up with TRBD2. The germline CDR1 and CDR2 sequences are SGDLS and YYNGEE. V lost 2 bases to trimming and J lost 6 bases; unmatched junction nucleotides: 14. The CDR3 has 17 residues.

V gene TRBV29-1 combines with J gene TRBJ1-1; no reliable D call. The ends were cut back, 5 bases at V and 1 base at J, with 14 bases in the middle. Germline V gene data show CDR1 as SQVTM and CDR2 as ANQGSEA. The CDR3 is made up of 14 amino acids. This chain's CDR3 is CSVLEGSGNTEAFF. The DNA for the CDR3 is TGCAGCGTTTTGGAGGGATCGGGGAACACTGAAGCTTTCTTT.

V gene TRBV7-3 combines with J gene TRBJ1-1, with D unclear. V was shortened by 4 bases and J by 2 bases, with 17 bases between the two germline ends. The CDR3 is made up of 16 amino acids. CDR1 and CDR2 (germline): SGHTA, FQGTGA. CDR3 loop: CASSSRPGLENTEAFF. CDR3 DNA: TGTGCCAGCAGCTCCCGGCCGGGTCTAGAAAACACTGAAGCTTTCTTT.

This chain connects TRBV7-9 to TRBJ1-3, with D uncertain. The germline gives CDR1 SEHNR, CDR2 FQNEAQ (reference sequence). Between the trimmed V and J ends, which lost 4 bases and 11 bases, there was a span of 12 bases. This CDR3 has 12 amino acids. Written as DNA, the CDR3 is TGTGCCAGCAGCTCCGATGTGGAGGCCATATATTTT. This gives the protein CASSSDVEAIYF.

This chain uses TRBV18 with TRBJ2-7; perhaps TRBD1 as D (6 bases). There are 19 residues in the CDR3. In germline, CDR1 is KGHSH, CDR2 LQKENI. Trimming cost V 0 bases and J 2 bases, with 23 bases left between them. CDR3 nucleotide sequence: TGTGCCAGCTCACCACCGGGGTTCCTAGGGGACATCCAGACCTACGAGCAGTACTTC. Translation gives CASSPPGFLGDIQTYEQYF.

The rearrangement links TRBV14 to TRBJ2-1, with D hard to call. CDR1 is SGHDN, CDR2 FVKESK, per germline. This CDR3 region has 15 residues. V lost 4 bases and J 9 bases, leaving 19 bases between the germline ends. The CDR3 loop reads CASSPNYSPGGEQFF. The CDR3 nucleotides read TGTGCCAGCAGCCCGAATTATAGCCCCGGCGGTGAGCAGTTCTTC.

The V and J genes are TRBV3-1 (or the pseudogene TRBV3-2) and TRBJ1-5; a weak D match, TRBD1 (5 bases). The CDR3 consists of 13 residues. V gave up 4 bases and J gave up 2 bases, with 6 bases separating them. CDR1 is LGHDT, CDR2 YNNKEL, per germline (reference sequence). The CDR3 nucleotides are TGTGCCAGCAGCCCAGGGCGCAATCAGCCCCAGCATTTT. Encoded protein: CASSPGRNQPQHF.

The V gene is TRBV3-1 (or the pseudogene TRBV3-2), the J gene TRBJ1-1, with 7 bases aligning to TRBD1. After removal of 4 bases from V and 2 bases from J, the junction contained 4 bases not matched to a gene. The CDR3 is 14 amino acids. From germline, CDR1 is LGHDT and CDR2 YNNKEL (reference sequence). The CDR3 loop is CASSPTGINTEAFF. CDR3 in DNA: TGTGCCAGCAGCCCGACAGGGATTAACACTGAAGCTTTCTTT.

In DNA, the CDR3 is TGTGCCAGCAGTCCCGCCGGGACAGACTACAATGAGCAGTTCTTC. Its protein product is CASSPAGTDYNEQFF. The chain employs TRBV5-5 and TRBJ2-1; TRBD1 matches 7 bases. V dropped 5 bases and J dropped 3; count of bases not matched to a gene: 8. The CDR3 loop spans 15 amino acids. CDR1 and CDR2 (germline): SGHKS, YYEKEE (reference sequence).

This CDR3 reads CASSYSGTGINQPQHF. The CDR3 DNA reads TGTGCCAGCAGTTACTCCGGGACAGGAATAAATCAGCCCCAGCATTTT. This sequence joins TRBV6-2 or TRBV6-3 and TRBJ1-5; TRBD1 matches at 8 bases. This CDR3 contains 16 residues. V was clipped by 0 bases and J by 4 bases; unmatched bases: 5. Germline CDR1 reads MNHEY; CDR2 reads SVGEGT.

The chain joins TRBV4-1 to TRBJ1-5, with D maybe TRBD1 (6 bases). There are 16 residues in the CDR3. The V end was cut by 0 bases, the J end by 4 bases, with 13 bases between. Germline-derived CDR1 and CDR2 are MGHRA and YSYEKL. CDR3 loop: CASSQDWAGVNQPQHF. The CDR3 region has the DNA TGCGCCAGCAGCCAAGATTGGGCAGGGGTTAATCAGCCCCAGCATTTT.

This rearrangement joins TRBV7-3 to TRBJ2-1; 10 bases align to TRBD2. Trimming at V came to 5 bases and at J to 4 bases, leaving 5 bases not matched to a gene. CDR1 is SGHTA, CDR2 FQGTGA, per germline. The CDR3 loop spans 15 amino acids. This CDR3 is CASSLQAGGYNEQFF. As DNA, the CDR3 is TGTGCCAGCAGCCTACAAGCGGGAGGGTACAATGAGCAGTTCTTC.

This chain links TRBV5-1 with TRBJ2-5; no clear D gene. Germline CDR1 reads SGHRS; CDR2 reads YFSETQ. CDR3 length: 15 amino acids. V lost 0 bases, J lost 2 bases, and 11 bases lay in between. DNA of the CDR3: TGCGCCAGCAGCTTGGTAGCAGCCACACAAGAGACCCAGTACTTC. This gives the protein CASSLVAATQETQYF.

This clone was seen just once. The rearrangement links TRBV5-3 to TRBJ2-1, with TRBD2 matching 8 bases. TRBV5-3 is reported as an ORF; its role is uncertain. With 4 bases clipped from V and 3 bases from J, the junction kept 9 bases outside the gene matches. CDR3 length: 16 amino acids. The DNA of the CDR3 is TGTGCCAGAAGCCATGAAGCGGGAGATTACTACAATGAGCAGTTCTTC. This gives the protein CARSHEAGDYYNEQFF.

The chain combines TRBV19 with TRBJ1-2, with a possible D match to TRBD1 (6 bases). Germline V gives CDR1 LNHDA, CDR2 SQIVND (reference sequence). This CDR3 is built from 15 residues. V lost 9 bases and J lost 7, with 24 bases in between. DNA for the CDR3: TGTGCCAGCGCCCCCCTTCTAGGGGGGGCTCGTGGCTACACCTTC. It translates to CASAPLLGGARGYTF. The full variable domain, in which reference TRBV19 and TRBJ1-2 provide the parts outside the CDR3, is DGGITQSPKYLFRKEGQNVTLSCEQNLNHDAMYWYRQDPGQGLRLIYYSQIVNDFQKGDIAEGYSVSREKKESFPLTVTSAQKNPTAFYLCASAPLLGGARGYTFGSGTRLTVV.

The V gene is TRBV7-8, the J gene TRBJ1-1; D is uncertain. From germline, CDR1 is SGHVS and CDR2 FQNEAQ. The CDR3 length is 15 residues. Trimming left V 4 bases short and J 0 bases short, with 12 bases between. DNA for the CDR3: TGTGCCAGCAGCTCGAGGCCACACTTGAACACTGAAGCTTTCTTT. It specifies CASSSRPHLNTEAFF.

The chain is built from TRBV6-5 and TRBJ1-1; TRBD1 agrees at 8 bases. This CDR3 has 13 amino acids. Losses at the gene ends were 11 bases for V and 2 bases for J; bases not matched to a gene: 7. From germline, CDR1 is MNHEY and CDR2 SVGAGI. CDR3 sequence: CAQPQGGNTEAFF. CDR3 in DNA: TGTGCCCAGCCACAGGGGGGAAACACTGAAGCTTTCTTT.

V gene TRBV6-2 or TRBV6-3 combines with J gene TRBJ2-3, with 10 bases that match TRBD2. The CDR3 contains 17 residues. The germline V gene has CDR1 MNHEY and CDR2 SVGEGT. The J segment lost 2 bases and the V segment lost 2 bases, leaving 7 bases of the junction unmatched. The CDR3 region is CASSYASGGEYTDTQYF. The CDR3 region has the DNA TGTGCCAGCAGTTACGCGAGCGGGGGGGAATACACAGATACGCAGTATTTT.

This sequence joins TRBV5-6 and TRBJ1-1; 7 nucleotides match TRBD1. Unmatched junction bases numbered 22, after V lost 2 bases and J lost 9 bases. Germline-derived CDR1 and CDR2 are SGHDT and YYEEEE. There are 18 residues in the CDR3. In DNA, the CDR3 is TGTGCCAGCAGCTTAAGAGGGGGTTTTAGGGGGCCGACCAGTCAAGCTTTCTTT. Protein sequence: CASSLRGGFRGPTSQAFF.

The rearrangement links TRBV7-2 to TRBJ2-5; 9 nucleotides align to TRBD2. CDR3 size: 19 residues. Germline CDR1 SGHTA, CDR2 FQGNSA. The V gene end was trimmed by 1 base and the J gene end by 1 base; junction bases not matched to a gene: 13. The CDR3 sequence is CASSLVSRSGRTLQETQYF. CDR3 in DNA: TGTGCCAGCAGCTTAGTATCCAGAAGCGGGAGGACTCTCCAAGAGACCCAGTACTTC. Full variable domain (outside the CDR3, taken from reference TRBV7-2 and TRBJ2-5): GAGVSQSPSNKVTEKGKDVELRCDPISGHTALYWYRQSLGQGLEFLIYFQGNSAPDKSGLPSDRFSAERTGGSVSTLTIQRTQQEDSAVYLCASSLVSRSGRTLQETQYFGPGTRLLVL.

The rearrangement uses TRBV2 and TRBJ1-6; D possibly corresponds to TRBD1 (5 bases). Germline assignment: CDR1 SNHLY and CDR2 FYNNEI. This CDR3 spans 14 amino acids. V gave up 3 bases and J gave up 6 bases, with 9 bases separating them. CDR3 sequence: CASSEGPVNSPLHF. CDR3 bases: TGTGCCAGCAGTGAGGGGCCCGTTAATTCACCCCTCCACTTT.

This sequence joins TRBV6-2 or TRBV6-3 and TRBJ1-5; D is perhaps TRBD1 (5 bases). CDR3 length equals 17 residues. Germline V gene data show CDR1 as MNHEY and CDR2 as SVGEGT. Trimming shortened V by 0 bases and J by 6 bases, and 18 bases separated the two germline ends. The CDR3 spells CASSYSGVRAGSQPQHF. CDR3 DNA sequence: TGTGCCAGCAGTTACTCGGGCGTAAGGGCAGGGTCTCAGCCCCAGCATTTT.

The gene calls are TRBV5-5 and TRBJ2-1; 9 positions match TRBD2. The CDR3 runs 16 residues. Unmatched junction bases numbered 4, after V lost 2 bases and J lost 1 base. Germline V CDR1 and CDR2: SGHKS, YYEKEE (reference sequence). The CDR3 region has the DNA TGTGCCAGCAGCTTCATAGCGGGAGCTTCCTACAATGAGCAGTTCTTC. It codes for CASSFIAGASYNEQFF. The variable domain in full, completed from reference TRBV5-5 and TRBJ2-1, reads DAGVTQSPTHLIKTRGQQVTLRCSPISGHKSVSWYQQVLGQGPQFIFQYYEKEERGRGNFPDRFSARQFPNYSSELNVNALLLGDSALYLCASSFIAGASYNEQFFGPGTRLTVL.

V and J are TRBV7-2 and TRBJ2-2; 7 bases are shared with TRBD2. Germline lookup yields CDR1 SGHTA and CDR2 FQGNSA. Trimming cost V 1 base and J 7 bases; bases outside gene matches: 15. The CDR3 runs 18 residues. The DNA for the CDR3 is TGTGCCAGCAGCTTAGTGCCAGCGGGGAACCCGGGGGGCGGGGAGCTGTTTTTT. This translates into CASSLVPAGNPGGGELFF.

This clone turned up a few times. The rearrangement uses TRBV7-8 and TRBJ1-1; the match to TRBD1 covers 9 bases. The V segment lost 4 bases and the J segment 5 bases; nucleotides outside the gene matches: 8. CDR1 is SGHVS and CDR2 is FQNEAQ in the germline V gene. The CDR3 runs 15 residues. CDR3 amino acids: CASSSTGTGKTEAFF. The DNA for the CDR3 is TGTGCCAGCAGCTCAACCGGGACAGGGAAGACTGAAGCTTTCTTT.

This chain uses TRBV7-2 with TRBJ1-2, with TRBD1 identical over 8 bases. Germline CDR1 reads SGHTA; CDR2 reads FQGNSA. The CDR3 loop spans 14 amino acids. Germline trimming cut 5 bases from V and 8 bases from J; bases unmatched to any gene: 10. CDR3 bases: TGTGCCAGCAGCCCCGGGACAGGTGAATGGGGCTACACCTTC. Its translation: CASSPGTGEWGYTF.

The J gene is TRBJ2-5, the V gene TRBV5-1; TRBD1 aligns across 10 bases. Germline V lookup: CDR1 SGHRS, CDR2 YFSETQ. After removal of 5 bases from V and 2 bases from J, the junction contained 9 bases not matched to a gene. This CDR3 contains 16 residues. The CDR3 region has the DNA TGCGCCAGCAGTCTTCTGGCGGGACAGGGGCAAGAGACCCAGTACTTC. The encoded protein is CASSLLAGQGQETQYF.

J is TRBJ2-3 and V is TRBV4-1, with TRBD1 as a possible D gene (6 bases). The CDR3 runs to 14 residues. Germline V gene data show CDR1 as MGHRA and CDR2 as YSYEKL. The V end lost 4 bases, the J end lost 5 bases, and 13 bases lay between the germline ends. The CDR3 loop is CASSLRTRGDTQYF. CDR3 coding DNA: TGCGCCAGCAGCCTTCGGACCAGGGGAGATACGCAGTATTTT.